This T cell receptor beta chain was captured in a study of follicular helper T cells after annual influenza vaccination. The CDR3 is made up of 15 amino acids. With 5 bases removed from V and 5 bases from J, the gap between germline ends came to 19 bases. Germline V gene lookup returns CDR1 SGHRS and CDR2 YFSETQ. Findings and caveats of the study: Change in circulating plasmablasts correlated with ICOS+CD38+ cTfh clonality change.

Turning to this clone: Its antigen is unknown.

Time point given: 2014-2015 season, 7 days after vaccination. Some clones are missing from TCRdb's copy, which holds only in-frame ones; the method was immunoSEQ multiplex PCR. The sample has nearly 10,000 clones, around four fifths seen once. This receptor was taken from an adult who received the influenza vaccine. The starting material was CXCR5- memory CD4+ T cells sorted from blood, obtained 7 days after influenza vaccination. The rearrangement links TRBV5-1 to TRBJ2-5, with D possibly being TRBD2 (5 bases). The CDR3 coding sequence is TGCGCCAGCAGTAACCAGCGGCCCTTGGGGGAGACCCAGTACTTC. Its protein product is CASSNQRPLGETQYF.